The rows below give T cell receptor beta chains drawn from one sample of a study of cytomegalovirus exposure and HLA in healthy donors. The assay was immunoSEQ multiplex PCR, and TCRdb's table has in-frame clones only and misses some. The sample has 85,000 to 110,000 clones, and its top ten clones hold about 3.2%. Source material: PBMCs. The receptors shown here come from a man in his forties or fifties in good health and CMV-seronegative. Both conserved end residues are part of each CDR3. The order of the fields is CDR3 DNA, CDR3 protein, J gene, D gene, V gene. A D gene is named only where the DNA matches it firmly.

TGTGCCAGCAGCTTAGGTGGCGGAAACACCGGGGAGCTGTTTTTT | CASSLGGGNTGELFF | TRBJ2-2 | NA | TRBV7-7
TGTGCCAGCAGCCCCGGACTAGCGGGATTCACAGATACGCAGTATTTT | CASSPGLAGFTDTQYF | TRBJ2-3 | TRBD2 | TRBV7-2
TGTGCCAGCAGCTTATATGGGACAGACCCCTACGAGCAGTACTTC | CASSLYGTDPYEQYF | TRBJ2-7 | TRBD1 | TRBV7-8
TGTGCCAGCAGCTTTGGGACAGGGAACAATGAGCAGTTCTTC | CASSFGTGNNEQFF | TRBJ2-1 | TRBD1 | TRBV5-4
TGTGCCACCAGCAGACCTTCGGACACTCAGAACGGCAATGAGCAGTTCTTC | CATSRPSDTQNGNEQFF | TRBJ2-1 | NA | TRBV15
TGTGCCAGCAGCTTAGATCTAGAGCGCGAGCAGTACTTC | CASSLDLEREQYF | TRBJ2-7 | NA | TRBV11-2
TGTGCCAGCAGACGCGGCGGGGCGGTCTCTGGGGCCAACGTCCTGACTTTC | CASRRGGAVSGANVLTF | TRBJ2-6 | NA | TRBV9
TGCGCCAGCAGCTTGGAGGACAGCCTTTACAATGAGCAGTTCTTC | CASSLEDSLYNEQFF | TRBJ2-1 | NA | TRBV5-1
TGTGCCTTCCAGACTGGGAAACTGTTTTTT | CAFQTGKLFF | TRBJ1-4 | NA | TRBV30
TGTGCCAGCAGCTTGACAGGGGCGGCGGAGACCCAGTACTTC | CASSLTGAAETQYF | TRBJ2-5 | TRBD1 | TRBV5-4
TGTGCCAGCAGCCTACAAACAGGGTTGGGAAACGAGCAGTACTTC | CASSLQTGLGNEQYF | TRBJ2-7 | NA | TRBV11-2
TGCGCCAGCAGCTTGGAGGCGGTAGGAACCACTGAAGCTTTCTTT | CASSLEAVGTTEAFF | TRBJ1-1 | NA | TRBV5-1
TGTGCCAGCAGCGAGCGGGAGAGCTCCTACAATGAGCAGTTCTTC | CASSERESSYNEQFF | TRBJ2-1 | TRBD2 | TRBV25-1
TGTGCCAGCAGCTTAGGGGACAGCTACCAAGAGACCCAGTACTTC | CASSLGDSYQETQYF | TRBJ2-5 | TRBD1 | TRBV11-3
TGCGCCAGCAGCGAGGGACAGGGGGTGAGCACAGATACGCAGTATTTT | CASSEGQGVSTDTQYF | TRBJ2-3 | TRBD1 | TRBV5-1
TGTGCCAGCAGCCTGACAGGGGGCAATGAGCAGTTCTTC | CASSLTGGNEQFF | TRBJ2-1 | TRBD1 | TRBV5-6
TGTGCCAGCAGCATCCGACAGGGGGCGAACGAGCAGTACTTC | CASSIRQGANEQYF | TRBJ2-7 | TRBD1 | TRBV7-2
TGTGCCAGCAGTCGGACAGGGTGGGATGGCTACACCTTC | CASSRTGWDGYTF | TRBJ1-2 | TRBD1 | TRBV2
TGCGCCAGCAGCGGGGGGCTAGCGGGAGTCTCCTACAATGAGCAGTTCTTC | CASSGGLAGVSYNEQFF | TRBJ2-1 | TRBD2 | TRBV5-1
TGTGCCAGCAGCAAGGAGAGCTATGGCTACACCTTC | CASSKESYGYTF | TRBJ1-2 | NA | TRBV6-1
TGTGCCAGCTCCTGGAAAGGGGGAAACCACTACAATGAGCAGTTCTTC | CASSWKGGNHYNEQFF | TRBJ2-1 | NA | TRBV6-6
TGTGCCAGCTCACCACGGAGCCAGGGGTCCCCCTTGTTCTACGAGCAGTACTTC | CASSPRSQGSPLFYEQYF | TRBJ2-7 | NA | TRBV18
TGTGCCAGTAGTCTAAGGACAGGATACAATGAGCAGTTCTTC | CASSLRTGYNEQFF | TRBJ2-1 | TRBD1 | TRBV19
TGTGCCAGCAGCCAAGCGGGAATGGGTTCACCCCTCCACTTT | CASSQAGMGSPLHF | TRBJ1-6 | NA | TRBV4-2
TGTGCCAGCAGTTTGGTAGCGGGCTACTGGAACACCGGGGAGCTGTTTTTT | CASSLVAGYWNTGELFF | TRBJ2-2 | TRBD2 | TRBV27
TGTGCCAGCAGCTTTAGCACGAACACCGGGGAGCTGTTTTTT | CASSFSTNTGELFF | TRBJ2-2 | NA | TRBV11-3
TGTGCCAGCAGCTTGACAGGGGGCACAGATACGCAGTATTTT | CASSLTGGTDTQYF | TRBJ2-3 | TRBD1 | TRBV7-2
TGTGCCAGCAGTTTCCAGGACTATTCCACCGGGGAGCTGTTTTTT | CASSFQDYSTGELFF | TRBJ2-2 | NA | TRBV28
TGTGCTAGTGCTTTTGGGTTGGCGGGAAGAGAGACCCAGTACTTC | CASAFGLAGRETQYF | TRBJ2-5 | NA | TRBV12-5
TGTGCCAGCAGCGTAGGTGGCGGGACCTCCTACGAGCAGTACTTC | CASSVGGGTSYEQYF | TRBJ2-7 | NA | TRBV9
TGTGCCAGCAGCTCCCAGGGGGCGGTTCGTAATGAGCAGTTCTTC | CASSSQGAVRNEQFF | TRBJ2-1 | TRBD1 | TRBV7-9
TGTGCCAGCAGCTTAGATCTATCCACAGATACGCAGTATTTT | CASSLDLSTDTQYF | TRBJ2-3 | NA | TRBV11-3
TGCGCCAGCAGCTCGTTACTAGCGGGGGGCCTGAGCTCCTACAATGAGCAGTTCTTC | CASSSLLAGGLSSYNEQFF | TRBJ2-1 | TRBD2 | TRBV5-1
TGCGCCGTGACTACCCAAGAGACCCAGTACTTC | CAVTTQETQYF | TRBJ2-5 | NA | TRBV10-2
TGTGCCAGCAGTAATGGACTAGCGGGAGAGGCCGGGGAGCTGTTTTTT | CASSNGLAGEAGELFF | TRBJ2-2 | TRBD2 | TRBV7-9
TGTGCCAGCAGTTTAATTGGGGGCGAATCACCCCTCCACTTT | CASSLIGGESPLHF | TRBJ1-6 | NA | TRBV28
TGTGCCAGCAGCCCTATGACAGGAACCCCCTACTATGGCTACACCTTC | CASSPMTGTPYYGYTF | TRBJ1-2 | NA | TRBV7-8
TGTGCCAGCTCACCACCGACGGGGAACAATTCACCCCTCCACTTT | CASSPPTGNNSPLHF | TRBJ1-6 | NA | TRBV18
TGTGCCAGCAGCTTAGCTGTGGGCCGGAGCACAGATACGCAGTATTTT | CASSLAVGRSTDTQYF | TRBJ2-3 | NA | TRBV7-2
TGTGCCAGCAGCTCCAACGAGATGAACACTGAAGCTTTCTTT | CASSSNEMNTEAFF | TRBJ1-1 | NA | TRBV13
TGTGCCAGCAGTCTTGCAGGGCTCGAGCAGTACTTC | CASSLAGLEQYF | TRBJ2-7 | NA | TRBV28
TGTGCCAGCAGTCAGGGCCGAGGGGACTTCTATGGCTACACCTTC | CASSQGRGDFYGYTF | TRBJ1-2 | NA | TRBV27
TGTGCCAGCAGTTTACTTCCTAACAGGGGTAGAAGCGAGACCCAGTACTTC | CASSLLPNRGRSETQYF | TRBJ2-5 | TRBD1 | TRBV27
TGTGCCAGTAGTTTTGGGGGCACGGTGGTCGCTGAAGCTTTCTTT | CASSFGGTVVAEAFF | TRBJ1-1 | NA | TRBV19
TGTGCCAGCAGGCTCGGGGGGGTATCTGGAAACACCATATATTTT | CASRLGGVSGNTIYF | TRBJ1-3 | NA | TRBV6-5
TGCGCCAGCAGCTCTTACCCAGGGGAATTTGTGAACACTGAAGCTTTCTTT | CASSSYPGEFVNTEAFF | TRBJ1-1 | NA | TRBV5-1
TGTGCCAGCAGCCAAGAAGCGGGACAGGGGGCCTACGAGCAGTACTTC | CASSQEAGQGAYEQYF | TRBJ2-7 | TRBD1 | TRBV4-2
TGCGCCAGCAGCGTAGGGAGTTCTGGGGCCAACGTCCTGACTTTC | CASSVGSSGANVLTF | TRBJ2-6 | NA | TRBV5-1
TGCAGCGTTGGGTCGAGCGCTGAAGCTTTCTTT | CSVGSSAEAFF | TRBJ1-1 | NA | TRBV29-1
TGTGCAAGTCGCTTAGCGAACCTACTAGCGGGAGGGTCCTACGAGCAGTACTTC | CASRLANLLAGGSYEQYF | TRBJ2-7 | NA | TRBV12-2
TGTGCCAGTCATCCCCCCTACCTCCTCTATGGCTACACCTTC | CASHPPYLLYGYTF | TRBJ1-2 | NA | TRBV19
TGTGCCAGCAGTCCCGGAGGTAGGCCCTTCTCCTACGAGCAGTACTTC | CASSPGGRPFSYEQYF | TRBJ2-7 | NA | TRBV11-2
TGTGCCAGCTCATCAGGGGGAAGTGTCCCTTATGGCTACACCTTC | CASSSGGSVPYGYTF | TRBJ1-2 | TRBD1 | TRBV27
TGTGCCAGTAGGCGGGGATCCTACGAGCAGTACTTC | CASRRGSYEQYF | TRBJ2-7 | NA | TRBV19
TGTGCCAGCAGTTACTCGACAGGGGACACCGGGGAGCTGTTTTTT | CASSYSTGDTGELFF | TRBJ2-2 | TRBD1 | TRBV6-5
TGCGCCAGCAGCCAAGACATGGCTTATACAGATACGCAGTATTTT | CASSQDMAYTDTQYF | TRBJ2-3 | NA | TRBV4-3
TGTGCCAGGAAGGACAGGGGGCATGAAAAACTGTTTTTT | CARKDRGHEKLFF | TRBJ1-4 | TRBD1 | TRBV7-2
TGTGCCAGCAGCGCCCGGGGCGGGACAGGGGGTACAGATACGCAGTATTTT | CASSARGGTGGTDTQYF | TRBJ2-3 | TRBD1 | TRBV9